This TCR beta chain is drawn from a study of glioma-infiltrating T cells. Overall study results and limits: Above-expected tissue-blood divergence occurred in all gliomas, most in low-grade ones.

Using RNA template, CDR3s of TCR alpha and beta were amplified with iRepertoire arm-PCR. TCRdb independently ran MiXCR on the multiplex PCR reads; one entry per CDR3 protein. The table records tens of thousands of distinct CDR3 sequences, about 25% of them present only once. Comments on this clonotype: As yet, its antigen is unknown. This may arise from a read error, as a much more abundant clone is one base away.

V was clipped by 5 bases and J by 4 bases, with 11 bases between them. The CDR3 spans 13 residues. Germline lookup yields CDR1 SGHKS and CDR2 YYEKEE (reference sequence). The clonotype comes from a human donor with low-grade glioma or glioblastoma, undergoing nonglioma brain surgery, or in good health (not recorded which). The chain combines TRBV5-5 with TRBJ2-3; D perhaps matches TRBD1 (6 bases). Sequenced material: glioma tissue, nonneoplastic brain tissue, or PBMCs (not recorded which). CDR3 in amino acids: CASRPTGSDTQYF. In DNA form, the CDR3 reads TGTGCCAGCAGGCCGACAGGTTCAGATACGCAGTATTTT.